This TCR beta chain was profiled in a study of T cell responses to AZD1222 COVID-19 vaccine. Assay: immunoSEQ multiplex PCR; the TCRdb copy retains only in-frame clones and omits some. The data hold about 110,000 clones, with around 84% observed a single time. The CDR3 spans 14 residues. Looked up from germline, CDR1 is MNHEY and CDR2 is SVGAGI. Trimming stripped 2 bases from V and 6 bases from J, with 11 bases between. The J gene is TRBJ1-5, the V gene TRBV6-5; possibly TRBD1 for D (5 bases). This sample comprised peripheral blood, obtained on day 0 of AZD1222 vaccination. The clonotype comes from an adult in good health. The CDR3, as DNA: TGTGCCAGCAGTTACGGGGCAGGGACTCAGCCCCAGCATTTT. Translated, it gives CASSYGAGTQPQHF.